The sequence of this T cell receptor beta chain was determined in a study of blood T cell repertoires in COVID-19. Method: immunoSEQ multiplex PCR; TCRdb's copy keeps in-frame clones and lacks some. The profile covers 95,000 to 100,000 clones, with 86% appearing a single time and about 1.7% taken by the ten largest. The germline gives CDR1 MNHNY, CDR2 SVGAGI (reference sequence). V was pared by 5 bases and J by 4 bases, with 3 bases of the junction left unmatched. There are 14 residues in the CDR3. The sequenced sample consisted of peripheral blood. This rearrangement joins TRBV6-6 to TRBJ1-2; TRBD1 agrees at 11 bases. The receptor was derived from a man older than 75 with acute or convalescent COVID-19. CDR3 bases: TGTGCCAGCAGTGTGGACAGGGGGCCCTATGGCTACACCTTC. Translating gives CASSVDRGPYGYTF.